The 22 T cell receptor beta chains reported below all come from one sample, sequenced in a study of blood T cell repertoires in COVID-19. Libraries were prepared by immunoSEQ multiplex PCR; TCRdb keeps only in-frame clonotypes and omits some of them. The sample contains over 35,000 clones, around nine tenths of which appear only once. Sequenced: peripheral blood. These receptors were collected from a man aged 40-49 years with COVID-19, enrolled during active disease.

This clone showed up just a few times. The CDR3 region is CASSPRADSSNQPQHF. In nucleotides, the CDR3 is TGTGCCAGCTCACCGCGCGCCGACTCTAGCAATCAGCCCCAGCATTTT. This chain joins TRBV18 and TRBJ1-5; no clear D gene. The CDR3 loop spans 16 amino acids. The V gene lost 3 bases and the J gene lost 0 bases, with 12 bases spanning the gap. Germline V gene sequence: CDR1 KGHSH, CDR2 LQKENI. Full variable domain (outside the CDR3, taken from reference TRBV18 and TRBJ1-5): NAGVMQNPRHLVRRRGQEARLRCSPMKGHSHVYWYRQLPEEGLKFMVYLQKENIIDESGMPKERFSAEFPKEGPSILRIQQVVRGDSAAYFCASSPRADSSNQPQHFGDGTRLSIL.

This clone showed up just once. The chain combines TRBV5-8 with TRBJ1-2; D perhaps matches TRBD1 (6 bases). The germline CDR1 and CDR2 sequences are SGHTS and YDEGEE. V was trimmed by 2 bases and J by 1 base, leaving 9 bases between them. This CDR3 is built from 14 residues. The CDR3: CASSFAGVNYGYTF. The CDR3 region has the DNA TGTGCCAGCAGCTTTGCAGGGGTTAACTATGGCTACACCTTC.

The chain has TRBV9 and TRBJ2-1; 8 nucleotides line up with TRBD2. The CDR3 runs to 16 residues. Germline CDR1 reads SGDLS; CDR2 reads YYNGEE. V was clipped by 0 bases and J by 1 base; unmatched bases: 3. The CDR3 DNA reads TGTGCCAGCAGCGTAGGTCCGGGAGGGTCCTACAATGAGCAGTTCTTC. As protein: CASSVGPGGSYNEQFF.

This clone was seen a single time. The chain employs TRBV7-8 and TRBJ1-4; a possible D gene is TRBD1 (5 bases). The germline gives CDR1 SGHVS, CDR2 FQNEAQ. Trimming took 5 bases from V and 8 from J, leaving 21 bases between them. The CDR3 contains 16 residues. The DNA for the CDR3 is TGTGCCAGCAGCCCCGGGAGCTTTGGGACTGGCGAAAAACTGTTTTTT. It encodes CASSPGSFGTGEKLFF.

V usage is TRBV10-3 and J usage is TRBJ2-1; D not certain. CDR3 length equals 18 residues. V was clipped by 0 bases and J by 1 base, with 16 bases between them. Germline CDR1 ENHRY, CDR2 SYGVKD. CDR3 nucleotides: TGTGCCATCAGTGAGTCCCCCCGAAGCGTAACATCCTACAATGAGCAGTTCTTC. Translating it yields CAISESPRSVTSYNEQFF.

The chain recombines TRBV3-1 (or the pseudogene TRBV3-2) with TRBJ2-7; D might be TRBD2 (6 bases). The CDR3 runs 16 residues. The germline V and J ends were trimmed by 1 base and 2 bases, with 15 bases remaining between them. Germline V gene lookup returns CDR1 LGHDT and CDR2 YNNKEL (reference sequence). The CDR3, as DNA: TGTGCCAGCAGCCAAGCCAAGCTAGCGACCACCTACGAGCAGTACTTC. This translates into CASSQAKLATTYEQYF.

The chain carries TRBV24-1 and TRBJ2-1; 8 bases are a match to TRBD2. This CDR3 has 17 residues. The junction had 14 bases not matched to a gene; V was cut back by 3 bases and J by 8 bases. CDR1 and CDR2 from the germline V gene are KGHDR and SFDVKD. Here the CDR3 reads CATSDRGEGLASDEQFF. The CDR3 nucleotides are TGTGCCACCAGTGATCGGGGAGAAGGACTAGCATCCGATGAGCAGTTCTTC.

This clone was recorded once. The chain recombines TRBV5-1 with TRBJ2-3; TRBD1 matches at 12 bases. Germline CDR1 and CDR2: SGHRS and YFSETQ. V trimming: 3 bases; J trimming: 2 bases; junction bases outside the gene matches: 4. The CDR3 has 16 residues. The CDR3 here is CASSWGQGAVTDTQYF. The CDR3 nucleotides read TGCGCCAGCAGCTGGGGACAGGGGGCGGTCACAGATACGCAGTATTTT.

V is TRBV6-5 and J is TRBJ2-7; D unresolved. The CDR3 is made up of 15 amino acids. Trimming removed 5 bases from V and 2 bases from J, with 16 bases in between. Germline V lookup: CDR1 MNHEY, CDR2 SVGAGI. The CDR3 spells CASSLYSFGAYEQYF. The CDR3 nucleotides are TGTGCCAGCAGTCTTTATTCATTCGGTGCCTACGAGCAGTACTTC.

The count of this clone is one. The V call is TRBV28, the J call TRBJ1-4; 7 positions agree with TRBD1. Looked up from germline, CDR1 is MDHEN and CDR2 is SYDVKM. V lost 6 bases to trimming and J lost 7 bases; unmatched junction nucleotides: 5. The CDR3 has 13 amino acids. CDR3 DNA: TGTGCCAGCAGACGGGGACAGATTGAAAAACTGTTTTTT. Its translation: CASRRGQIEKLFF.

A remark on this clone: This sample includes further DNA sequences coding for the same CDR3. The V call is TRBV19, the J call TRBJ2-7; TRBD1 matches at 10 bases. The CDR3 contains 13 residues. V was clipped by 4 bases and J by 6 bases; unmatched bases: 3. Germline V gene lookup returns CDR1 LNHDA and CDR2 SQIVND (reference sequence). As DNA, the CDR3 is TGTGCCAGTAGTAGGGACAGGGGTAGCGAGCAGTACTTC. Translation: CASSRDRGSEQYF.

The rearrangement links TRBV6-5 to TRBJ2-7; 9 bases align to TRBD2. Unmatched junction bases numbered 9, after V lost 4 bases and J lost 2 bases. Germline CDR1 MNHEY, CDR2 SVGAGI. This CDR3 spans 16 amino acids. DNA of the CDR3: TGTGCCAGCAGTTCGGGACTAGCCCAGTTCGCCTACGAGCAGTACTTC. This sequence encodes CASSSGLAQFAYEQYF.

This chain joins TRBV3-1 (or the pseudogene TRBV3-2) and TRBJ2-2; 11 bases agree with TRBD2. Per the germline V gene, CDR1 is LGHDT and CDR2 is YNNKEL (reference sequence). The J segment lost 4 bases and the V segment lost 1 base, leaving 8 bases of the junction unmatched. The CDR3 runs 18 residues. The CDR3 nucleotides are TGTGCCAGCAGCCAAGGGCTAGCGGGGGGAGTTGGCACCGGGGAGCTGTTTTTT. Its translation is CASSQGLAGGVGTGELFF.

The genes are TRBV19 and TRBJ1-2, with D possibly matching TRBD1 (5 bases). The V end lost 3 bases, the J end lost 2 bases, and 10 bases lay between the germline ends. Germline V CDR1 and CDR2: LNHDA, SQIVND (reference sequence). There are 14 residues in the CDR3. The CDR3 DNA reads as TGTGCCAGTAGTATTTCAAAGGGGAACTATGGCTACACCTTC. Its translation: CASSISKGNYGYTF. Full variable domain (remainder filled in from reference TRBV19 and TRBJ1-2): DGGITQSPKYLFRKEGQNVTLSCEQNLNHDAMYWYRQDPGQGLRLIYYSQIVNDFQKGDIAEGYSVSREKKESFPLTVTSAQKNPTAFYLCASSISKGNYGYTFGSGTRLTVV.

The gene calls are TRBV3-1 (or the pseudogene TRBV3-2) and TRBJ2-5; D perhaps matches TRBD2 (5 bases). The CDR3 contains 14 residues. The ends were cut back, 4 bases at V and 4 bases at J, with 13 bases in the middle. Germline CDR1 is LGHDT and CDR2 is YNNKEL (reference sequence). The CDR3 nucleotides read TGTGCCAGCAGCCTTTCGGGAATCGGAGAGACCCAGTACTTC. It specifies CASSLSGIGETQYF.

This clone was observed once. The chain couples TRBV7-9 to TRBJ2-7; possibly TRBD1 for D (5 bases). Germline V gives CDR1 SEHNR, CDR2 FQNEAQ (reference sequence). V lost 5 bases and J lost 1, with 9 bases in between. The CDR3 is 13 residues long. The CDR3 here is CASSRTQSYEQYF. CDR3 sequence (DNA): TGTGCCAGCAGCCGGACACAGTCCTACGAGCAGTACTTC.

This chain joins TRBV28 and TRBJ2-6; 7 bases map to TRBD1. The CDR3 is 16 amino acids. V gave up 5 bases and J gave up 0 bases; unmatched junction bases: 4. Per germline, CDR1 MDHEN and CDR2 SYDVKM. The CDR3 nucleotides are TGTGCCAGCAGTCCGTACAGGGGCTCTGGGGCCAACGTCCTGACTTTC. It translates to CASSPYRGSGANVLTF.

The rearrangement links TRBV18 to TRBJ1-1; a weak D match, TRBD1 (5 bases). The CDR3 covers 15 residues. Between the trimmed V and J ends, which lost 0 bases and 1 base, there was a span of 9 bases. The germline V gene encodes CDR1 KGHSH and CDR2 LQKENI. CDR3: CASSPPGLANTEAFF. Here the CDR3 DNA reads TGTGCCAGCTCACCACCGGGGCTTGCGAACACTGAAGCTTTCTTT.

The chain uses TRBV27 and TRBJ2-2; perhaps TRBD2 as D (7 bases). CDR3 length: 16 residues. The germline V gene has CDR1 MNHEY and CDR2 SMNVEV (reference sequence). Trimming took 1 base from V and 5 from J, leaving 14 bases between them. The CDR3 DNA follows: TGTGCCAGCAGTTTATGGGGGGGCAGCGCGACCGGGGAGCTGTTTTTT. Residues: CASSLWGGSATGELFF.

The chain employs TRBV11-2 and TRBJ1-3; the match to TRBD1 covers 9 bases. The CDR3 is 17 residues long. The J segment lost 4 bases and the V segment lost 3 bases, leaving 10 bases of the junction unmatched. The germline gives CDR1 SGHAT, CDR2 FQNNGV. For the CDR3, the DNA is TGTGCCAGCAGCTTCTTGTCCGGGACAGGGAACGGAAACACCATATATTTT. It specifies CASSFLSGTGNGNTIYF. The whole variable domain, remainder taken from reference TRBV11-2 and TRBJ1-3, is EAGVAQSPRYKIIEKRQSVAFWCNPISGHATLYWYQQILGQGPKLLIQFQNNGVVDDSQLPKDRFSAERLKGVDSTLKIQPAKLEDSAVYLCASSFLSGTGNGNTIYFGEGSWLTVV.

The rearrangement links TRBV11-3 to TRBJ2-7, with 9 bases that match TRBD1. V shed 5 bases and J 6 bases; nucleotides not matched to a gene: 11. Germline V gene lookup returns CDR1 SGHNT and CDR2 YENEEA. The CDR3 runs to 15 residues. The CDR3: CASSHLGTGRGEQYF. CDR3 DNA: TGTGCCAGCAGCCATCTCGGGACAGGGAGAGGCGAGCAGTACTTC.

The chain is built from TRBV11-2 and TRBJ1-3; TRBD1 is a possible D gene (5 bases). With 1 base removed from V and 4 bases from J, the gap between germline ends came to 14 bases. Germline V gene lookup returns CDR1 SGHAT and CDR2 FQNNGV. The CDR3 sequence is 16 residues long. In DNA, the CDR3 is TGTGCCAGCAGCTTAGGTCGACAGAACAAGGGAAACACCATATATTTT. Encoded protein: CASSLGRQNKGNTIYF.